This TCR beta chain was sequenced during a study of T cells in Graves' hyperthyroidism and ophthalmopathy. As for the study in general: Peripheral blood specimens were obtained at initial diagnosis, prior to any treatment.

Researchers barred patients who had uncontrolled infection, other autoimmune disease, pregnancy or lactation. Each diagnosis was grounded in clinical symptoms, serum thyroxine and TRAb, thyroid ultrasound, and orbital computed tomography. From RNA transcripts, TCR beta CDR3 regions were amplified. HTBI primers were employed in a first-round RT-PCR of the TCR CDR3. From the multiplex PCR reads, TCRdb called clonotypes with MiXCR, one entry per CDR3 protein. The sample carries hundreds of thousands of distinct CDR3 sequences, roughly 13% recorded once. This clonotype was seen many times. Its antigen remains unidentified. V shed 5 bases and J shed 6 bases, with 14 bases lying between them. CDR1 is SGHVS, CDR2 FQNEAQ, per germline. The CDR3 has 14 residues. General observations from the study: It was a median about seven months before onset that the model predicted ophthalmopathy.

The TCR was taken from a woman aged 18-29 years with Graves' hyperthyroidism. Sequencing used blood. This rearrangement joins TRBV7-8 to TRBJ2-1, with no clear D. The CDR3 DNA reads as TGTGCCAGCAGCCCCGTAAAAGGAGCCAATGAGCAGTTCTTC. Residues: CASSPVKGANEQFF.